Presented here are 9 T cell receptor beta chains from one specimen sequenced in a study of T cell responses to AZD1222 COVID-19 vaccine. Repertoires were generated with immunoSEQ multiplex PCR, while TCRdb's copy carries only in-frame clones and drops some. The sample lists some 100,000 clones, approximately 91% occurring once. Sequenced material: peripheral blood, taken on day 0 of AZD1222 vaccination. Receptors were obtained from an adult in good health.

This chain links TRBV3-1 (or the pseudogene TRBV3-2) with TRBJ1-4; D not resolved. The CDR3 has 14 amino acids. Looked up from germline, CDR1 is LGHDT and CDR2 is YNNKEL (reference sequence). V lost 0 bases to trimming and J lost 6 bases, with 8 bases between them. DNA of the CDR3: TGTGCCAGCAGCCAAGAGGGCGGGGATGAAAAACTGTTTTTT. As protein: CASSQEGGDEKLFF.

CDR3 sequence (DNA): TGCAGTGCCCGGAGGGGGGCGCAGTATTTT. It encodes CSARRGAQYF. The genes are TRBV20-1 and TRBJ2-3; either TRBD1 or TRBD2 may supply D (6 bases each). CDR1 and CDR2 (germline): DFQATT, SNEGSKA (reference sequence). Trimming took off 6 bases at V and 10 bases at J, with 11 bases between the two ends. CDR3 length equals 10 residues.

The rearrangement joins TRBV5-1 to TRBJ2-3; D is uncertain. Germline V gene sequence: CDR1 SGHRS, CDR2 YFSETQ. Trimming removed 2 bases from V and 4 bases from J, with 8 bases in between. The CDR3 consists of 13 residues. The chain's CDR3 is CASSLEVADTQYF. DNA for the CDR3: TGCGCCAGCAGCTTAGAGGTAGCAGATACGCAGTATTTT.

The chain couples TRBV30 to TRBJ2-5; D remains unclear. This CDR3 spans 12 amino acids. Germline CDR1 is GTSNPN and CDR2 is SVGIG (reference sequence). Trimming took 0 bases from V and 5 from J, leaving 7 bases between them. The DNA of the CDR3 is TGTGCCTGGAGTGTGGTGACTGAGACCCAGTACTTC. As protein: CAWSVVTETQYF.

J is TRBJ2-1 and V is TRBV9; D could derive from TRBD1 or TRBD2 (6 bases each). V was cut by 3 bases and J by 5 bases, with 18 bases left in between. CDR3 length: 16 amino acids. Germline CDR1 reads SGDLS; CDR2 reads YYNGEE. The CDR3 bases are TGTGCCAGCAGCGCAATCCGGGGGACACACAACAATGAGCAGTTCTTC. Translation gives CASSAIRGTHNNEQFF.

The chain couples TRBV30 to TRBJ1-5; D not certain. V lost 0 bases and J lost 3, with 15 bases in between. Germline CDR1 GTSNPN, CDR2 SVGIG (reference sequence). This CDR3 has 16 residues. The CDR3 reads CAWSVLGGDPNQPQHF. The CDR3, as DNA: TGTGCCTGGAGTGTACTAGGCGGAGATCCCAATCAGCCCCAGCATTTT.

CDR3 region: CASSSGTVNQPQHF. Here the CDR3 DNA reads TGTGCCAGCAGTTCCGGGACAGTTAATCAGCCCCAGCATTTT. V gene TRBV28 combines with J gene TRBJ1-5; 7 bases fit TRBD1. With V trimmed by 4 bases and J by 4 bases, 4 bases remained unmatched. Germline V gene sequence: CDR1 MDHEN, CDR2 SYDVKM. This CDR3 is built from 14 residues. Combining the CDR3 with reference TRBV28 and TRBJ1-5 gives the whole variable domain DVKVTQSSRYLVKRTGEKVFLECVQDMDHENMFWYRQDPGLGLRLIYFSYDVKMKEKGDIPEGYSVSREKKERFSLILESASTNQTSMYLCASSSGTVNQPQHFGDGTRLSIL.

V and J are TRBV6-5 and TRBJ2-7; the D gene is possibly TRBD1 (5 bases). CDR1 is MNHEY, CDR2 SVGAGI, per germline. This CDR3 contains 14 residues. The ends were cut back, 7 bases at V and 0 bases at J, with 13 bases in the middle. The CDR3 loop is CASTPQQVSYEQYF. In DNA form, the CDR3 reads TGTGCCAGCACCCCGCAACAGGTCTCCTACGAGCAGTACTTC.

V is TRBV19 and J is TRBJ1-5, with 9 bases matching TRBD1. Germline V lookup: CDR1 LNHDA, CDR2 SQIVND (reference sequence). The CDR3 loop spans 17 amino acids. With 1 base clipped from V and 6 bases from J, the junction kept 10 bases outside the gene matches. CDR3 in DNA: TGTGCCAGTAGTATAGGATTTGGGACAGGGATTGGTCAGCCCCAGCATTTT. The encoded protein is CASSIGFGTGIGQPQHF.